Shown below are 27 T cell receptor beta chains from a single sample sequenced in a study of T cell repertoires in cytomegalovirus infection. TCRdb re-called the reads through MiXCR, storing one row per CDR3 protein. Found here are around 330,000 distinct CDR3 sequences, roughly a sixth of them singletons; the top ten hold 12%. The sample was PBMCs. Receptors originate from a human donor in good health (CMV status not recorded). Some clones in this sample may be carry-over from other donors' samples.

This clonotype was seen a few times. This sequence joins TRBV28 and TRBJ1-5, with D possibly matching TRBD1 (5 bases). This CDR3 has 15 residues. Trimming removed 7 bases from V and 5 bases from J, with 18 bases in between. Germline V CDR1 and CDR2: MDHEN, SYDVKM. Here the CDR3 DNA reads TGTGCCAGCAATGGTATCAGGGCACAGGATCAGCCCCAGCATTTT. Residues: CASNGIRAQDQPQHF.

In this sample, this clonotype turned up many times. V and J are TRBV7-2 and TRBJ2-3, with TRBD1 matching 8 bases. Germline V gene data show CDR1 as SGHTA and CDR2 as FQGNSA. The CDR3 covers 15 residues. V dropped 5 bases and J dropped 0; count of bases not matched to a gene: 4. In DNA, the CDR3 is TGTGCCAGCAGCCCTCGGGACAGGAGCACAGATACGCAGTATTTT. Translating it yields CASSPRDRSTDTQYF.

This clonotype occurred many times. The chain is built from TRBV7-2 and TRBJ2-1; D is unclear. Germline loops: CDR1 SGHTA, CDR2 FQGNSA. The CDR3 has 15 residues. The ends were cut back, 2 bases at V and 3 bases at J, with 11 bases in the middle. CDR3: CASSLYPGSYNEQFF. Here the CDR3 DNA reads TGTGCCAGCAGCTTATATCCTGGAAGCTACAATGAGCAGTTCTTC.

The V and J genes are TRBV20-1 and TRBJ2-5, with 7 bases aligning to TRBD2. CDR1 DFQATT and CDR2 SNEGSKA come from the germline V gene (reference sequence). With 3 bases clipped from V and 2 bases from J, the junction kept 9 bases outside the gene matches. The CDR3 is made up of 15 amino acids. The CDR3 reads CSASILADRQETQYF. The CDR3 DNA follows: TGCAGTGCTAGTATCCTAGCGGATCGACAAGAGACCCAGTACTTC.

The chain employs TRBV20-1 and TRBJ2-6; D perhaps matches TRBD2 (5 bases). The V gene lost 3 bases and the J gene lost 0 bases, with 9 bases spanning the gap. Germline V gene sequence: CDR1 DFQATT, CDR2 SNEGSKA (reference sequence). The CDR3 is 15 residues long. The chain's CDR3 is CSASEGFSGANVLTF. The CDR3 DNA reads as TGCAGTGCTAGCGAGGGATTCTCTGGGGCCAACGTCCTGACTTTC.

This clonotype was counted only a few times. The chain couples TRBV6-6 to TRBJ1-4; tentatively, D is TRBD1 (5 bases). Trimming stripped 7 bases from V and 4 bases from J, with 16 bases between. The CDR3 covers 15 residues. CDR1 and CDR2 from the germline V gene are MNHNY and SVGAGI (reference sequence). The chain's CDR3 is CASTPIGGVNEKLFF. The CDR3 DNA reads as TGTGCCAGCACCCCCATCGGGGGTGTTAATGAAAAACTGTTTTTT.

This chain uses TRBV4-2 with TRBJ1-5, with unresolved D. The CDR3 covers 16 residues. V was pared by 1 base and J by 2 bases, with 12 bases between. Germline V gene data show CDR1 as LGHNA and CDR2 as YNFKEQ. The CDR3 loop is CASSQAVGLGNQPQHF. The CDR3, as DNA: TGTGCCAGCAGCCAAGCAGTAGGGTTGGGCAATCAGCCCCAGCATTTT.

V usage is TRBV5-5 and J usage is TRBJ2-5, with a weak D call TRBD1 (6 bases). CDR3 size: 16 residues. Trimming removed 4 bases from V and 3 bases from J, with 19 bases in between. Germline CDR1 and CDR2: SGHKS and YYEKEE (reference sequence). CDR3 sequence (DNA): TGTGCCAGCAGCCACTCAAGGGCAGGGGTAGAAGAGACCCAGTACTTC. Its protein product is CASSHSRAGVEETQYF.

This chain uses TRBV20-1 with TRBJ1-3; D not certain. CDR1 DFQATT and CDR2 SNEGSKA come from the germline V gene (reference sequence). This CDR3 is 14 amino acids long. With 2 bases removed from V and 0 bases from J, the gap between germline ends came to 8 bases. CDR3 nucleotide sequence: TGCAGTGCTAGAAGGCAAAGCTCTGGAAACACCATATATTTT. It encodes CSARRQSSGNTIYF.

This clonotype was seen a single time. The chain recombines TRBV3-1 with TRBJ2-5; 11 bases match TRBD1. J was trimmed by 0 bases and V by 4 bases; bases with no gene match: 7. CDR3 length equals 17 residues. Looked up from germline, CDR1 is LGHDT and CDR2 is YNNKEL (reference sequence). The CDR3 DNA follows: TGTGCCAGCAGCCCACATATGGGACAGGGGGACCAAGAGACCCAGTACTTC. It yields the protein CASSPHMGQGDQETQYF.

This clonotype showed up many times. The V call is TRBV6-5, the J call TRBJ2-7; 10 nucleotides align to TRBD1. J gave up 3 bases and V 0 bases, and 2 bases lay outside the gene matches. The germline gives CDR1 MNHEY, CDR2 SVGAGI. This CDR3 region has 15 residues. The CDR3 sequence is CASSYSGQGIYEQYF. CDR3 bases: TGTGCCAGCAGTTACTCGGGACAGGGGATCTACGAGCAGTACTTC.

The V and J genes are TRBV18 and TRBJ1-2, with D possibly matching TRBD1 (6 bases). CDR3 size: 13 residues. The germline V and J ends were trimmed by 2 bases and 6 bases, with 10 bases remaining between them. Germline V gives CDR1 KGHSH, CDR2 LQKENI. The CDR3 loop reads CASSPGQGHGYTF. For the CDR3, the DNA is TGTGCCAGCTCACCAGGTCAGGGGCATGGCTACACCTTC.

The chain carries TRBV20-1 and TRBJ2-7; 10 nucleotides align to TRBD1. Germline-derived CDR1 and CDR2 are DFQATT and SNEGSKA (reference sequence). After removal of 5 bases from V and 2 bases from J, the junction contained 6 bases not matched to a gene. This CDR3 comprises 14 residues. CDR3 protein: CSAPPGQGTYEQYF. CDR3 in DNA: TGCAGTGCTCCCCCGGGACAGGGGACCTACGAGCAGTACTTC.

This clonotype has a handful of counts. V is TRBV12-3 or TRBV12-4 and J is TRBJ2-1; possibly TRBD1 or TRBD2 for D (6 bases each). V was cut by 5 bases and J by 4 bases, with 21 bases left in between. This CDR3 is built from 17 residues. The CDR3 DNA sequence: TGTGCCAGCAGTAGAACCGAGGAGGGGGACGGATACAATGAGCAGTTCTTC. Protein: CASSRTEEGDGYNEQFF.

This clonotype showed up just a few times. The chain employs TRBV6-1 and TRBJ2-7; D call uncertain. The ends were cut back, 7 bases at V and 0 bases at J, with 19 bases in the middle. Germline V gene data show CDR1 as MNHNS and CDR2 as SASEGT. The CDR3 has 16 residues. The CDR3 loop reads CASNRPSSSSSYEQYF. CDR3 sequence (DNA): TGTGCCAGCAACCGCCCCTCCTCCTCAAGCTCCTACGAGCAGTACTTC.

This clonotype has ten or more counts. The CDR3 reads CASSRGTGKYEQYF. CDR3 bases: TGTGCCAGCAGTCGGGGTACGGGGAAGTACGAGCAGTACTTC. The chain has TRBV28 and TRBJ2-7; D might be TRBD2 (5 bases). This CDR3 is built from 14 residues. Germline CDR1 MDHEN, CDR2 SYDVKM. Trimming shortened V by 5 bases and J by 4 bases, and 15 bases separated the two germline ends.

In this sample, this clonotype turned up many times. The rearrangement joins TRBV7-2 to TRBJ2-5; D is unclear. The CDR3 has 14 amino acids. Germline loops: CDR1 SGHTA, CDR2 FQGNSA. The V end was cut by 5 bases, the J end by 2 bases, with 12 bases between. The CDR3 sequence: CASSAYIPQETQYF. Here the CDR3 DNA reads TGTGCCAGCAGCGCGTACATACCACAAGAGACCCAGTACTTC.

The chain joins TRBV7-2 to TRBJ2-3; 8 bases line up with TRBD2. Looked up from germline, CDR1 is SGHTA and CDR2 is FQGNSA. The CDR3 spans 15 residues. The V and J ends lost 7 bases and 3 bases, in that order; junction bases with no gene match: 9. The CDR3: CASTYSGAETDTQYF. CDR3 bases: TGTGCCAGCACCTATAGCGGGGCAGAAACAGATACGCAGTATTTT.

This chain joins TRBV19 and TRBJ2-4, with 9 bases fitting TRBD1. Unmatched junction bases numbered 12, after V lost 5 bases and J lost 10 bases. From germline, CDR1 is LNHDA and CDR2 SQIVND (reference sequence). CDR3 size: 15 residues. CDR3 DNA sequence: TGTGCCAGTAGTGTGGACCGGGACAGGGCATGGATTCAGTACTTC. Its translation is CASSVDRDRAWIQYF. Using reference TRBV19 and TRBJ2-4 for the parts outside the CDR3, the full variable domain is DGGITQSPKYLFRKEGQNVTLSCEQNLNHDAMYWYRQDPGQGLRLIYYSQIVNDFQKGDIAEGYSVSREKKESFPLTVTSAQKNPTAFYLCASSVDRDRAWIQYFGAGTRLSVL.

The sample holds a few counts of this clonotype. This chain joins TRBV29-1 and TRBJ1-5; possibly TRBD1 for D (5 bases). Germline CDR1 and CDR2: SQVTM and ANQGSEA. The CDR3 sequence is 15 residues long. V was cut by 4 bases and J by 2 bases, with 15 bases left in between. The CDR3 reads CSVGGGGNGNQPQHF. CDR3 in DNA: TGCAGCGTTGGGGGGGGAGGGAATGGCAATCAGCCCCAGCATTTT. The full variable domain, in which reference TRBV29-1 and TRBJ1-5 provide the parts outside the CDR3, is SAVISQKPSRDICQRGTSLTIQCQVDSQVTMMFWYRQQPGQSLTLIATANQGSEATYESGFVIDKFPISRPNLTFSTLTVSNMSPEDSSIYLCSVGGGGNGNQPQHFGDGTRLSIL.

This clonotype was counted only a few times. The chain carries TRBV5-6 and TRBJ2-3; D call uncertain. V was clipped by 5 bases and J by 4 bases, with 8 bases between them. Germline CDR1 reads SGHDT; CDR2 reads YYEEEE. This CDR3 region has 12 residues. The CDR3 reads CASRLSADTQYF. The CDR3 DNA reads as TGTGCCAGCAGGCTTTCGGCAGATACGCAGTATTTT.

This clonotype was seen ten or more times. The CDR3 does not close with the conserved phenylalanine or tryptophan, likely indicating a read error. The DNA is omitted, as the CDR3 cannot be located on it reliably, and the CDR3 follows TCRdb's listing. This CDR3 is CASSLAGTSGGLSL. This rearrangement joins TRBV7-2 to TRBJ2-1; TRBD2 was called by the table and not checked on the DNA. CDR1 and CDR2 (germline): SGHTA, FQGNSA. The CDR3 has 14 residues if both end residues are counted.

This clonotype was found a few times. This chain joins TRBV5-4 and TRBJ2-1; the match to TRBD1 covers 7 bases. Germline CDR1 is SGHNT and CDR2 is YYREEE (reference sequence). After removal of 4 bases from V and 4 bases from J, the junction contained 5 bases not matched to a gene. CDR3 length: 14 amino acids. The CDR3 spells CASSPGTVYNEQFF. DNA of the CDR3: TGTGCCAGCAGCCCTGGGACAGTATACAATGAGCAGTTCTTC.

This sequence joins TRBV7-2 and TRBJ1-5; D call uncertain. V was cut by 4 bases and J by 7 bases, with 17 bases left in between. The CDR3 runs 15 residues. CDR1 is SGHTA, CDR2 FQGNSA, per germline. The CDR3 region has the DNA TGTGCCAGCAGCTCCAACCTAGGGAGAGGACAGCCCCAGCATTTT. It is translated as CASSSNLGRGQPQHF.

The chain is built from TRBV7-2 and TRBJ1-5; TRBD1 might be the D (6 bases). CDR1 and CDR2 from the germline V gene are SGHTA and FQGNSA. This CDR3 contains 18 residues. Trimming took off 1 base at V and 5 bases at J, with 21 bases between the two ends. The CDR3 DNA reads as TGTGCCAGCAGCTTAGTGGCCGGAGGTAAGGGGGTCGATCAGCCCCAGCATTTT. Translating gives CASSLVAGGKGVDQPQHF.

The chain combines TRBV5-8 with TRBJ2-5; D gene ambiguous. Germline CDR1 and CDR2: SGHTS and YDEGEE. V dropped 0 bases and J dropped 5 bases, with 11 bases sitting between them. This CDR3 is 14 amino acids long. The CDR3 region is CASSLDGHEETQYF. The CDR3 bases are TGTGCCAGCAGCTTGGACGGTCACGAGGAGACCCAGTACTTC.

This clonotype was counted at least ten times. V usage is TRBV7-9 and J usage is TRBJ2-1; 8 positions agree with TRBD2. J was trimmed by 4 bases and V by 5 bases; bases with no gene match: 7. The CDR3 extends over 15 amino acids. In germline, CDR1 is SEHNR, CDR2 FQNEAQ (reference sequence). CDR3 coding DNA: TGTGCCAGCAGCGCGGGGGGCTCTTCTTACAATGAGCAGTTCTTC. Its protein product is CASSAGGSSYNEQFF.